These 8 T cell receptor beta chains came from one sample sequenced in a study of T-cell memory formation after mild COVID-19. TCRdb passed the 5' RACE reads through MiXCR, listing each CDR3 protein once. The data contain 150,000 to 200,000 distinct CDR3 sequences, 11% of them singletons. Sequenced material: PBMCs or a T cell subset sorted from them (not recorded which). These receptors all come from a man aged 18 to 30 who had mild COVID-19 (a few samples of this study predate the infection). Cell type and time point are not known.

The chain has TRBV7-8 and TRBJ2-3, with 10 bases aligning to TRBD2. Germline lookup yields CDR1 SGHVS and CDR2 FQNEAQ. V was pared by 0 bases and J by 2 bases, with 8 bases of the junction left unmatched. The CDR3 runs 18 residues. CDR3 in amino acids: CASSLAFYTSGDTDTQYF. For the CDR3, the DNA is TGTGCCAGCAGCTTAGCGTTTTACACTAGCGGGGACACAGATACGCAGTATTTT.

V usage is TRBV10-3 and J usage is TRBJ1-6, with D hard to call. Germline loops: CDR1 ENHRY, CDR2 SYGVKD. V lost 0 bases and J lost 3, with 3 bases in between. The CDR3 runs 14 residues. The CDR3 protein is CAISESGYNSPLHF. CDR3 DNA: TGTGCCATCAGTGAGTCCGGCTATAATTCACCCCTCCACTTT.

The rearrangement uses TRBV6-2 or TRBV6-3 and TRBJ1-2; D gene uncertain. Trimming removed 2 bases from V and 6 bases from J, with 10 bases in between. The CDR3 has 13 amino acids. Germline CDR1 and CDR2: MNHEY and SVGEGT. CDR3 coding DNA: TGTGCCAGCAGTTACGGGCAGGTCCATGGCTACACCTTC. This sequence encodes CASSYGQVHGYTF.

The CDR3 loop is CASSPAIGDLSYEQYF. DNA of the CDR3: TGTGCCAGCTCACCCGCAATCGGGGACCTCTCCTACGAGCAGTACTTC. The chain couples TRBV18 to TRBJ2-7; D may correspond to TRBD1 or TRBD2 (5 bases each). The V gene lost 3 bases and the J gene lost 0 bases, with 15 bases spanning the gap. The V gene's germline CDR1 is KGHSH and CDR2 LQKENI. CDR3 size: 16 residues.

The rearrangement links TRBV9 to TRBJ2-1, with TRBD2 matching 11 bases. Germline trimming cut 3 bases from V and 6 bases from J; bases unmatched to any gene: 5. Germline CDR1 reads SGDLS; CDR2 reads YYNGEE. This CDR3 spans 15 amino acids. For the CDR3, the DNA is TGTGCCAGCAGCGCGACTAGCGGGGCCGGCAATGAGCAGTTCTTC. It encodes CASSATSGAGNEQFF.

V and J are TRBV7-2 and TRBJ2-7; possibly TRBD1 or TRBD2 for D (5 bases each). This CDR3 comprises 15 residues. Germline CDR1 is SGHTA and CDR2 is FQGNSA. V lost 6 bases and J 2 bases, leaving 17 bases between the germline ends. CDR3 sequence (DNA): TGTGCCAGCAGTTCACAACCGGGACGGACCTACGAGCAGTACGTC. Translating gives CASSSQPGRTYEQYV.

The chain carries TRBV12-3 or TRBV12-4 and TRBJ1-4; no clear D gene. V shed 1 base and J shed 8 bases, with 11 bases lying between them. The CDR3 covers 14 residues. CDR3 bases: TGTGCCAGCAGTTTAGAGGGTGTTTGGGAAAAACTGTTTTTT. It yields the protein CASSLEGVWEKLFF.

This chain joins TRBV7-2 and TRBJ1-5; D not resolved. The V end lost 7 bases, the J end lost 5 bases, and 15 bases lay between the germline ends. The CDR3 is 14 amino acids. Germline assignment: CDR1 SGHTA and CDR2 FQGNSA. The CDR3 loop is CASKGIGVDQPQHF. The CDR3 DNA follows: TGTGCCAGCAAAGGGATCGGGGTGGATCAGCCCCAGCATTTT.